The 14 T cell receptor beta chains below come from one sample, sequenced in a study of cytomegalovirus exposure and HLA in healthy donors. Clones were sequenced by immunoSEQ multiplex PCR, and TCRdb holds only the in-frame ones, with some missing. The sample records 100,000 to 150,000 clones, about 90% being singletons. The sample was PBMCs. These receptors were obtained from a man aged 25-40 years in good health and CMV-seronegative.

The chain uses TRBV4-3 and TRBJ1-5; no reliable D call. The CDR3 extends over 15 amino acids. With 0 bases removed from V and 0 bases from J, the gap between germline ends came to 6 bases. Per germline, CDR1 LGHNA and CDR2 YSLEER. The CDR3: CASSQDRHSNQPQHF. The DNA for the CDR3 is TGCGCCAGCAGCCAAGACAGACATAGCAATCAGCCCCAGCATTTT.

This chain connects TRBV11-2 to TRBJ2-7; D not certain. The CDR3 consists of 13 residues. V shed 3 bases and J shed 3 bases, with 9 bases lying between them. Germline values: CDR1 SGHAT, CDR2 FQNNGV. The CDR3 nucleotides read TGTGCCAGCAGCTTTTCGACAATCTACGAGCAGTACTTC. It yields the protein CASSFSTIYEQYF.

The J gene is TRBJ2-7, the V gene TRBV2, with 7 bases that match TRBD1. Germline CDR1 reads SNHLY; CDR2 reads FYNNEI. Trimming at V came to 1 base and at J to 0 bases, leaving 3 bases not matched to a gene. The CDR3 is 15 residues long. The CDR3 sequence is CASSEGQGSSYEQYF. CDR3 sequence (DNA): TGTGCCAGCAGTGAAGGACAGGGTTCCTCCTACGAGCAGTACTTC.

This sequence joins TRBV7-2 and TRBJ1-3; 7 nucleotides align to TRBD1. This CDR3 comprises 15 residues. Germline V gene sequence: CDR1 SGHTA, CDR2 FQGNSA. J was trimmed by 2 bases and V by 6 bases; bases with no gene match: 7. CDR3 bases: TGTGCCAGCAGTCTACAGCAGGGGGCTGGAAACACCATATATTTT. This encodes CASSLQQGAGNTIYF.

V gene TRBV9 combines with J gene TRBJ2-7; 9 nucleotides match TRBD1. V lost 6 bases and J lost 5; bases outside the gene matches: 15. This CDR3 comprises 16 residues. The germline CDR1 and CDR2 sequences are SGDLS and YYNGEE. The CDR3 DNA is TGTGCCAGCACCCGGGGGACCGGGACAGGGCTCAACGAGCAGTACTTC. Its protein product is CASTRGTGTGLNEQYF.

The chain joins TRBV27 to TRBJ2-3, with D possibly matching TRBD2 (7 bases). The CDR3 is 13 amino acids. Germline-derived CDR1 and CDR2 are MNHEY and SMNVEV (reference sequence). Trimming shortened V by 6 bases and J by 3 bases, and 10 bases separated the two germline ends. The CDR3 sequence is CASRGGATDTQYF. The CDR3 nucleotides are TGTGCCAGCAGGGGGGGGGCGACAGATACGCAGTATTTT.

The CDR3 sequence: CASSPPGVQGDIQYF. In nucleotides, the CDR3 is TGTGCCAGCAGCCCTCCCGGGGTCCAAGGAGACATTCAGTACTTC. The chain combines TRBV5-4 with TRBJ2-4, with D tentatively TRBD2 (5 bases). Germline CDR1 and CDR2: SGHNT and YYREEE (reference sequence). V lost 4 bases, J lost 8 bases, and 19 bases lay in between. The CDR3 loop spans 15 amino acids.

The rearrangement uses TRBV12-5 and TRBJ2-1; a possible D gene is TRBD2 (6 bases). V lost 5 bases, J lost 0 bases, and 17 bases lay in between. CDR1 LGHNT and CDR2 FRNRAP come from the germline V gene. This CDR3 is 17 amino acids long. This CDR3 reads CASGPGLSESSYNEQFF. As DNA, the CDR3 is TGTGCTAGTGGTCCGGGACTTTCGGAGAGCTCCTACAATGAGCAGTTCTTC.

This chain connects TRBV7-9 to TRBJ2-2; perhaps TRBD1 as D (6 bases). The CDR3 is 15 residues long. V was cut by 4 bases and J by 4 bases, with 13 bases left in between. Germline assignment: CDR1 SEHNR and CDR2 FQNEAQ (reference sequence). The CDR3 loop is CASSWGKGVTGELFF. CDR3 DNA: TGTGCCAGCAGCTGGGGGAAGGGGGTCACCGGGGAGCTGTTTTTT.

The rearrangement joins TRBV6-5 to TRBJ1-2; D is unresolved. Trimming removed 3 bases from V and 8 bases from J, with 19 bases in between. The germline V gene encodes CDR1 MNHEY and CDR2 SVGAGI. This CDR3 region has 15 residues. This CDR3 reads CASSYSTSASGGYTF. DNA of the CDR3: TGTGCCAGCAGTTATTCGACATCCGCGTCGGGGGGCTACACCTTC.

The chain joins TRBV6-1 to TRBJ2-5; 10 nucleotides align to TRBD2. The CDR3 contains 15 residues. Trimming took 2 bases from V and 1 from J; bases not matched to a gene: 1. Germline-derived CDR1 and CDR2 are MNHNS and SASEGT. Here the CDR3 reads CASSELAGAQETQYF. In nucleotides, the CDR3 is TGTGCCAGCAGTGAACTAGCGGGGGCCCAAGAGACCCAGTACTTC.

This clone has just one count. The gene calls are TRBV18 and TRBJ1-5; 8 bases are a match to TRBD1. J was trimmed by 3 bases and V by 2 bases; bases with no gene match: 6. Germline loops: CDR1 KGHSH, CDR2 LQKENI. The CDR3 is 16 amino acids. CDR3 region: CASSPGTGGLNQPQHF. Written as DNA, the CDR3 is TGTGCCAGCTCACCAGGAACAGGGGGTCTCAATCAGCCCCAGCATTTT.

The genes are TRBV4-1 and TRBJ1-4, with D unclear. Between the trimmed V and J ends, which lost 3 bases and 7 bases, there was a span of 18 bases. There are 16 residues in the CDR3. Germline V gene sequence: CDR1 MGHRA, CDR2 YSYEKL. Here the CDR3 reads CASSHALVPRGEKLFF. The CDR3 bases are TGCGCCAGCAGCCATGCCTTGGTCCCCCGCGGTGAAAAACTGTTTTTT.

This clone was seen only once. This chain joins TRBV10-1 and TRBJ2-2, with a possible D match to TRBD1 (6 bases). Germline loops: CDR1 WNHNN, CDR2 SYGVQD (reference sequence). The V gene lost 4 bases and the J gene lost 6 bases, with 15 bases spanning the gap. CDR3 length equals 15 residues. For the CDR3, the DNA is TGCGCCAGCAGTGCTAACAGGGCCCTCTCCGGGGAGCTGTTTTTT. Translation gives CASSANRALSGELFF.